These 18 T cell receptor beta chains share one sample of origin, sequenced in a study of T cell responses to AZD1222 COVID-19 vaccine. Libraries were prepared by immunoSEQ multiplex PCR; TCRdb keeps only in-frame clonotypes and omits some of them. The data show around 110,000 clones, roughly 90% seen once. The specimen comprised peripheral blood, sampled on day 0 of AZD1222 vaccination. These TCRs come from an adult in good health.

This clone was found once. The chain has TRBV28 and TRBJ2-1; possible D gene TRBD2, 6 bases. Germline V CDR1 and CDR2: MDHEN, SYDVKM. Trimming stripped 5 bases from V and 0 bases from J, with 26 bases between. The CDR3 is made up of 20 amino acids. The CDR3 bases are TGTGCCAGCAGTGGCCTAGTAGGGCGGGGTTTCGGGAGCTCCTACAATGAGCAGTTCTTC. Encoded protein: CASSGLVGRGFGSSYNEQFF. Combining the CDR3 with reference TRBV28 and TRBJ2-1 gives the whole variable domain DVKVTQSSRYLVKRTGEKVFLECVQDMDHENMFWYRQDPGLGLRLIYFSYDVKMKEKGDIPEGYSVSREKKERFSLILESASTNQTSMYLCASSGLVGRGFGSSYNEQFFGPGTRLTVL.

The rearrangement joins TRBV28 to TRBJ2-7; 10 nucleotides match TRBD1. This CDR3 comprises 13 residues. V shed 10 bases and J 3 bases; nucleotides not matched to a gene: 6. From germline, CDR1 is MDHEN and CDR2 SYDVKM. The CDR3 is CATSGQGSYEQYF. In DNA form, the CDR3 reads TGTGCCACCTCGGGACAGGGGAGCTACGAGCAGTACTTC.

This chain connects TRBV7-2 to TRBJ2-3, with 13 bases aligning to TRBD2. This CDR3 spans 15 amino acids. Germline values: CDR1 SGHTA, CDR2 FQGNSA. V lost 4 bases, J lost 4 bases, and 2 bases stayed unmatched. The CDR3 is CASSSTSGRADTQYF. The CDR3 bases are TGTGCCAGCAGCTCCACTAGCGGGAGGGCAGATACGCAGTATTTT.

The V gene is TRBV28, the J gene TRBJ1-3; D unclear. This CDR3 spans 14 amino acids. V was trimmed by 6 bases and J by 5 bases, leaving 14 bases between them. Per the germline V gene, CDR1 is MDHEN and CDR2 is SYDVKM. The CDR3 bases are TGTGCCAGCAGCAGTCCGGGGTCGAGAAACACCATATATTTT. It yields the protein CASSSPGSRNTIYF.

The chain combines TRBV5-4 with TRBJ2-2; tentative D call: TRBD1 (6 bases). The V gene's germline CDR1 is SGHNT and CDR2 YYREEE (reference sequence). Trimming took 4 bases from V and 7 from J, leaving 14 bases between them. The CDR3 spans 14 residues. The CDR3 spells CASSLHQGSGELFF. DNA for the CDR3: TGTGCCAGCAGCCTGCACCAGGGGAGCGGGGAGCTGTTTTTT.

V usage is TRBV7-9 and J usage is TRBJ2-5, with a possible D match to TRBD1 (5 bases). V dropped 5 bases and J dropped 1 base, with 14 bases sitting between them. The CDR3 runs to 15 residues. Germline V gives CDR1 SEHNR, CDR2 FQNEAQ (reference sequence). CDR3 loop: CASSPGHPGQETQYF. DNA for the CDR3: TGTGCCAGCAGCCCCGGACATCCGGGCCAAGAGACCCAGTACTTC.

The genes are TRBV7-2 and TRBJ2-3, with a tentative D call TRBD2 (6 bases). The CDR3 consists of 14 residues. V was cut by 7 bases and J by 3 bases, with 14 bases left in between. Germline CDR1 SGHTA, CDR2 FQGNSA. The CDR3, as DNA: TGTGCCAGCATCAGTAGCGGAGCTACAGATACGCAGTATTTT. It is translated as CASISSGATDTQYF.

This chain uses TRBV3-1 (or the pseudogene TRBV3-2) with TRBJ2-7; TRBD2 agrees at 10 bases. CDR3 length equals 12 residues. The trim removed 6 bases at V and 6 bases at J, leaving 2 bases unmatched. Germline-derived CDR1 and CDR2 are LGHDT and YNNKEL (reference sequence). CDR3 DNA sequence: TGTGCCAGCAGGCTAGCGGGGGCCGAGCAGTACTTC. It codes for CASRLAGAEQYF.

The V call is TRBV19, the J call TRBJ2-1; D tentatively fits TRBD1 or TRBD2 (6 bases each). V lost 3 bases to trimming and J lost 2 bases, with 11 bases between them. The CDR3 consists of 15 residues. Germline lookup yields CDR1 LNHDA and CDR2 SQIVND (reference sequence). CDR3 bases: TGTGCCAGTAGTATCCGGGGGCTCACCTACAATGAGCAGTTCTTC. Its protein product is CASSIRGLTYNEQFF.

J is TRBJ2-7 and V is TRBV11-3; 9 bases line up with TRBD1. The CDR3 totals 15 residues. Germline lookup yields CDR1 SGHNT and CDR2 YENEEA. J lost 2 bases, V lost 3 bases, and 5 bases had no gene match. The CDR3 region has the DNA TGTGCCAGCAGCTTTTCCCGGGACAGGGCCTACGAGCAGTACTTC. Protein: CASSFSRDRAYEQYF.

The genes are TRBV4-3 and TRBJ2-1, with 9 nucleotides matching TRBD2. The CDR3 runs to 17 residues. Germline CDR1 reads LGHNA; CDR2 reads YSLEER. The J segment lost 6 bases and the V segment lost 4 bases, leaving 13 bases of the junction unmatched. The CDR3 nucleotides are TGCGCCAGCAGCCCGGGATTTGCGGGAGGGCGAGGCAATGAGCAGTTCTTC. Protein: CASSPGFAGGRGNEQFF.

The V and J genes are TRBV19 and TRBJ2-5; possible D gene TRBD1, 5 bases. The CDR3 has 12 amino acids. Between the trimmed V and J ends, which lost 10 bases and 0 bases, there was a span of 9 bases. CDR1 is LNHDA, CDR2 SQIVND, per germline (reference sequence). As DNA, the CDR3 is TGTGCCATCAAGGACAACCAAGAGACCCAGTACTTC. It yields the protein CAIKDNQETQYF.

This clone was observed a single time. The V call is TRBV7-2, the J call TRBJ2-7; D remains unclear. The ends were cut back, 2 bases at V and 3 bases at J, with 11 bases in the middle. The CDR3 is 14 amino acids. Germline CDR1 SGHTA, CDR2 FQGNSA. The CDR3 nucleotides read TGTGCCAGCAGCTTAAGAAACAGCAACTACGAGCAGTACTTC. Its translation is CASSLRNSNYEQYF.

This clone was recorded once. The chain carries TRBV7-2 and TRBJ1-4, with a tentative D call TRBD1 (5 bases). This CDR3 is built from 15 residues. Trimming removed 4 bases at V and 1 base at J, with 10 bases between. Germline CDR1 SGHTA, CDR2 FQGNSA. CDR3 DNA: TGTGCCAGCAGCTGGAGGGGAGGAACTAATGAAAAACTGTTTTTT. This sequence encodes CASSWRGGTNEKLFF.

J is TRBJ1-4 and V is TRBV4-3; 7 bases agree with TRBD1. Trimming cost V 5 bases and J 5 bases; bases outside gene matches: 8. Germline CDR1 LGHNA, CDR2 YSLEER. The CDR3 is 15 amino acids. The DNA for the CDR3 is TGCGCCAGCAGCGAATCCGGGACAGTGAATGAAAAACTGTTTTTT. Translated, it gives CASSESGTVNEKLFF.

The rearrangement uses TRBV3-1 (or the pseudogene TRBV3-2) and TRBJ2-7; 7 bases align to TRBD1. The J segment lost 5 bases and the V segment lost 5 bases, leaving 0 bases of the junction unmatched. This CDR3 is 11 amino acids long. Germline V gives CDR1 LGHDT, CDR2 YNNKEL (reference sequence). The CDR3 nucleotides are TGTGCCAGCAGCGACAGGGACGAGCAGTACTTC. Amino acid sequence: CASSDRDEQYF.

The J gene is TRBJ2-5, the V gene TRBV7-2, with 9 bases that match TRBD1. Germline V CDR1 and CDR2: SGHTA, FQGNSA. J was trimmed by 4 bases and V by 5 bases; bases with no gene match: 5. This CDR3 is 14 amino acids long. Here the CDR3 reads CASSIRQGGETQYF. DNA of the CDR3: TGTGCCAGCAGCATCCGACAGGGGGGAGAGACCCAGTACTTC.

V is TRBV28 and J is TRBJ1-5; D is perhaps TRBD1 (5 bases). This CDR3 is 16 amino acids long. The ends were cut back, 4 bases at V and 6 bases at J, with 19 bases in the middle. Germline CDR1 reads MDHEN; CDR2 reads SYDVKM. The CDR3 is CASSSGGGEVGQPQHF. In DNA, the CDR3 is TGTGCCAGCAGTTCCGGTGGAGGGGAGGTGGGTCAGCCCCAGCATTTT. Based on the CDR3 plus reference TRBV28 and TRBJ1-5, the full variable domain is DVKVTQSSRYLVKRTGEKVFLECVQDMDHENMFWYRQDPGLGLRLIYFSYDVKMKEKGDIPEGYSVSREKKERFSLILESASTNQTSMYLCASSSGGGEVGQPQHFGDGTRLSIL.